This note documents a single T cell receptor (beta chain) sequence. This clone has just one count. Which antigen it targets is not known. Base qualities were left out, and no much larger clone turns up one base away. This sample is part of a study of memory CD4+ T cells and cytomegalovirus serostatus (dated by TCRdb to the late 2010s). Study-wide context: The cohort included around 33 healthy adults from Belgium, of whom 9 were CMV seropositive and some 24 were CMV seronegative. The study sequenced CD4+ memory TCRbeta repertoires of a Belgian cohort with known cytomegalovirus serostatus to replicate a published TCR-based CMV serostatus classifier. General study outcomes and caveats: For CMV serostatus prediction, a median bootstrapped AUC of approximately 0.95 was reached with the original framework, and a median bootstrapped AUC of roughly 0.92 was reached with a US-trained random forest. Among the roughly 160 previously reported CMV-associated TCRbeta sequences, 60 to 70 showed up in the CD4+ memory repertoires, with each one found in between one and five individuals. The results were interpreted as suggesting that the CMV-associated TCR signature is largely present in the CD4+ memory repertoire. A median bootstrapped AUC of roughly 0.95 with a 95% CI of 0.76-1.00 was achieved on the Belgian cohort by the original-framework classifier. Unlike the original study, which covered naive and memory CD4+ and CD8+ populations, the Belgian study sequenced only CD4+CD45RO+ memory cells.

Cut back by 3 bases and 0 bases, the V and J ends lie 15 bases apart. From the cysteine up to the phenylalanine, the CDR3 has a length of 18 residues. Only the CDR3 DNA is retained, 54 bases long and in frame from the first base. The CDR1 and CDR2 encoded by the germline V gene are LGHNT and FRNRAP. The Quick-DNA Microprep Kit was used to extract genomic DNA from the sorted cells. Amplification of TCRbeta DNA was done with the immunoSEQ hsTCRbeta kit, following the protocol from the manufacturer. An Illumina MiSeq instrument was used to sequence the TCRbeta libraries. As for the authors' bioinformatics: After out-of-frame sequences were removed, 2,204,828 distinct TCRbeta sequences remained, averaging about 67,000 per individual. Each individual was scored using the number of 170 or so previously reported CMV-associated TCRbeta sequences that the individual carried and the total number of productive distinct TCRbeta sequences. A beta-binomial model was reimplemented in Python, and scikit-learn random forests with default parameters were trained on US cohort data. Classifier performance on the Belgian cohort was summarized as median AUC with percentile confidence intervals calculated over 10,000 bootstrap iterations. The table comes from immuneACCESS by way of TCRdb, which keeps in-frame sequences with V and J called. Part of the clones is missing from these tables; in studies checked, under half for an unresolved V gene and the rest for unknown reasons. The DNA gave D and trimming, while V, J and clone size come from that table. A total of some 80,000 clones appear in this sample, 80% of them only once. The ten largest clones capture around 0.75% of the sample.

Single viable CD3+CD4+CD8-CD45RO+ cells were sorted as memory CD4+ T cells on a FACSAria II. CMV serostatus was determined using a Roche Elecsys assay that detects serum IgG against CMV pp150, pp28, p38 and p52. After thawing, total CD4+ T cells were enriched by positive selection with CD4 magnetic microbeads. The samples came from a different study that was designed specifically to examine the CD4+ T cell memory repertoire. Peripheral blood mononuclear cells were isolated and cryopreserved according to standard operating procedures, and serum was stored at -80 degrees C. Staining used CD3-PerCP (BW264/56), CD4-APC (RPA-T4), CD45RO-PE (UCHT1) and CD8-Pacific Orange (3B5) antibodies, with Sytox blue excluding non-viable cells.

The V and J segments used are TRBV12-5 and TRBJ1-6; the D gene is perhaps TRBD1, on 5 matching bases. Sequencing was done on a sample of memory CD4+ T cells from blood. This TCR was recovered from an adult in good health and CMV-seronegative. The CDR3: CASGLSGNHNSYNSPLHF. The nucleotide sequence reads TGTGCTAGTGGTTTATCAGGGAACCATAACTCCTATAATTCACCCCTCCACTTT.